This T cell receptor (beta chain) was sequenced during a study of blood T cell repertoires in COVID-19. The wider study: The United States, Italy and Spain provided the acute and convalescent COVID-19 samples. The analysed material was cDNA or gDNA that came from T cells, B-cell-depleted T cells, or PBMCs.

The authors' processing: Reference gene primer amplification in the assay estimated nucleated cell counts. Using immunoSEQ multiplex PCR, the repertoire was profiled, and TCRdb retains in-frame clones only, with some absent. The DNA was the basis for D and trimming; V, J and clone size are from that table. The sample has tens of thousands of clones, under 85% seen once; the top ten hold 12% to 15%. Sample: peripheral blood. This clonotype was obtained from a human donor in a cohort sampled during active COVID-19.

The CDR3 DNA reads as TGTGCCAGCAGCCGTCCTGGGGGACAGTTCTCTGGAAACACCATATATTTT. Its protein is CASSRPGGQFSGNTIYF. The chain combines TRBV11-2 with TRBJ1-3, with 7 bases that match TRBD1. CDR1 is SGHAT, CDR2 FQNNGV, per germline. V gave up 5 bases and J gave up 0 bases; unmatched junction bases: 10. This CDR3 is 17 amino acids long. Using reference TRBV11-2 and TRBJ1-3 for the parts outside the CDR3, the full variable domain is EAGVAQSPRYKIIEKRQSVAFWCNPISGHATLYWYQQILGQGPKLLIQFQNNGVVDDSQLPKDRFSAERLKGVDSTLKIQPAKLEDSAVYLCASSRPGGQFSGNTIYFGEGSWLTVV.